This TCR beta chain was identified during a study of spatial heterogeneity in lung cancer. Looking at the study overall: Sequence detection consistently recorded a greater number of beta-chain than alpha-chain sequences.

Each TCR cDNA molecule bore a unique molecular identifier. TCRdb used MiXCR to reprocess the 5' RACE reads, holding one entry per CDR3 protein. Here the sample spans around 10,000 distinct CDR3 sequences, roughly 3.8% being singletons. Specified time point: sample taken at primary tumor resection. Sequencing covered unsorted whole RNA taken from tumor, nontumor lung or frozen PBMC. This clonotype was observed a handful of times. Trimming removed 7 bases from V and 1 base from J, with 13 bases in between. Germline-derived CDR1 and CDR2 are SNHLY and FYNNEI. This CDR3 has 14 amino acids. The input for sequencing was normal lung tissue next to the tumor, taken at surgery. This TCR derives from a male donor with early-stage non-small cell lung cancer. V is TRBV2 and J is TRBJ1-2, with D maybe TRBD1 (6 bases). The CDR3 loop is CASIWTVLNYGYTF. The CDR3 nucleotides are TGTGCCAGCATCTGGACAGTTCTTAACTATGGCTACACCTTC.